This T cell receptor beta chain was captured in a study of cytomegalovirus exposure and HLA in healthy donors. Germline V gives CDR1 WNHNN, CDR2 SYGVQD (reference sequence). J was trimmed by 6 bases and V by 0 bases; bases with no gene match: 2. This CDR3 has 14 residues. Vbeta (60) and Jbeta (13) primers were used in the PCR. Libraries were prepared by immunoSEQ multiplex PCR; TCRdb keeps only in-frame clonotypes and omits some of them. The sample lists 90,000 to 120,000 clones, approximately 76% occurring once. This TCR was sampled from a man aged 18 to 35 in good health and CMV-seronegative. Sequencing was carried out using PBMCs. V is TRBV10-1 and J is TRBJ2-3, with 8 bases that match TRBD2. In nucleotides, the CDR3 is TGCGCCAGCAGTGAGTCGCCTAGCGGGGATACGCAGTATTTT. Translating it yields CASSESPSGDTQYF.